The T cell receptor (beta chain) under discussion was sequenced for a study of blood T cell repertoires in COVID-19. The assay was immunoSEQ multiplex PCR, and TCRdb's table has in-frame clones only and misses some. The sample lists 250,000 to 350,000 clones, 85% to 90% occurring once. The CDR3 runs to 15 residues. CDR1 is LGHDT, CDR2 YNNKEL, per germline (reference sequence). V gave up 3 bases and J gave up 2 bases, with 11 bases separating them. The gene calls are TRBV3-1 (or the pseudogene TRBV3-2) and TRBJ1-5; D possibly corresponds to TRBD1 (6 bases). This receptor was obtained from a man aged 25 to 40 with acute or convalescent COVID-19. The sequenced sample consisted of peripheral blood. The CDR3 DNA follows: TGTGCCAGCAGCCAGTCCCCAGGGGGCAATCAGCCCCAGCATTTT. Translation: CASSQSPGGNQPQHF.